These 16 T cell receptor beta chains share one sample of origin, sequenced in a study of beta chain features in type 1 diabetes. Overall study findings and caveats: Moderate yet significant TCRB CDR3 shortening was seen in Type 1 diabetes patients in all four CD4+ subsets.

No antigen has been assigned to these receptors. Expressed TCRB transcripts were sequenced after all isolated RNA was converted to cDNA. Sequencing was performed with immunoSEQ multiplex PCR; in TCRdb, only in-frame clones are kept and a portion is missing. The profile shows approximately 100,000 clones, approximately 30% of them singletons. Sequenced: central memory CD4+ T cells from blood. These receptors all come from a woman aged 18-30 years with type 1 diabetes.

The chain joins TRBV19 to TRBJ1-1; a weak D match, TRBD1 (6 bases). CDR1 is LNHDA and CDR2 is SQIVND in the germline V gene (reference sequence). Trimming left V 0 bases short and J 1 base short, with 12 bases between. The CDR3 length is 16 residues. CDR3 nucleotides: TGTGCCAGTAGTATAGATCCGGGACACAAGAACACTGAAGCTTTCTTT. Protein sequence: CASSIDPGHKNTEAFF.

The V and J genes are TRBV18 and TRBJ2-2; D unclear. The CDR3 extends over 12 amino acids. In germline, CDR1 is KGHSH, CDR2 LQKENI. The V end was cut by 1 base, the J end by 6 bases, with 3 bases between. CDR3: CASSPLAGELFF. The CDR3 DNA sequence: TGTGCCAGCTCACCACTCGCCGGGGAGCTGTTTTTT.

This clone was counted a few times. The chain links TRBV6-5 to TRBJ1-1; 8 positions match TRBD1. Germline CDR1 is MNHEY and CDR2 is SVGAGI. With 6 bases clipped from V and 5 bases from J, the junction kept 11 bases outside the gene matches. This CDR3 has 15 residues. CDR3: CASRSQGAAATEAFF. The CDR3, as DNA: TGTGCCAGCAGATCTCAGGGGGCAGCGGCGACTGAAGCTTTCTTT.

This clone was seen a handful of times. The chain joins TRBV30 to TRBJ2-7, with D tentatively TRBD2 (5 bases). Trimming took 8 bases from V and 4 from J, leaving 12 bases between them. The CDR3 contains 11 residues. From germline, CDR1 is GTSNPN and CDR2 SVGIG (reference sequence). DNA for the CDR3: TGTGCCCGTGCGGGTCGATACGAGCAGTACTTC. Its translation is CARAGRYEQYF.

This clone was counted between two and nine times. The V and J genes are TRBV6-6 and TRBJ2-7; TRBD2 agrees at 8 bases. Germline loops: CDR1 MNHNY, CDR2 SVGAGI (reference sequence). V shed 2 bases and J 3 bases; nucleotides not matched to a gene: 6. CDR3 length equals 15 residues. The CDR3 sequence is CASSYGGRSGYEQYV. The CDR3 DNA follows: TGTGCCAGCAGTTACGGCGGGAGGTCTGGCTACGAGCAGTACGTC.

The chain links TRBV11-1 to TRBJ2-7; 8 nucleotides line up with TRBD1. The V gene's germline CDR1 is SGHAT and CDR2 FQDESV (reference sequence). Unmatched junction bases numbered 10, after V lost 6 bases and J lost 6 bases. The CDR3 is made up of 14 amino acids. For the CDR3, the DNA is TGTGCCAGCAGACCGGACAGGGAAGGTGGCGAGCAGTACTTC. This sequence encodes CASRPDREGGEQYF.

This sequence joins TRBV10-3 and TRBJ2-1, with D unclear. CDR3 length equals 15 residues. V dropped 6 bases and J dropped 0 bases, with 12 bases sitting between them. The germline CDR1 and CDR2 sequences are ENHRY and SYGVKD. The DNA of the CDR3 is TGTGCCATCAGCCCACAACAGAGCTCCTACAATGAGCAGTTCTTC. It encodes CAISPQQSSYNEQFF.

This clone came up a few times. The chain recombines TRBV27 with TRBJ1-2; TRBD1 matches at 10 bases. The CDR3 runs 15 residues. V lost 6 bases to trimming and J lost 5 bases; unmatched junction nucleotides: 9. Germline-derived CDR1 and CDR2 are MNHEY and SMNVEV (reference sequence). CDR3 sequence: CASSLRDRGSYGYTF. Written as DNA, the CDR3 is TGTGCCAGCAGCCTCCGGGACAGGGGATCGTATGGCTACACCTTC.

This clone showed up just once. The chain employs TRBV2 and TRBJ2-2; 7 bases line up with TRBD1. J was trimmed by 4 bases and V by 7 bases; bases with no gene match: 6. CDR1 is SNHLY and CDR2 is FYNNEI in the germline V gene. CDR3 length: 14 residues. The DNA of the CDR3 is TGTGCCAGCAAACTTACAGGGGTCACCGGGGAGCTGTTTTTT. It yields the protein CASKLTGVTGELFF.

Only a few counts were recorded for this clone. The chain recombines TRBV5-1 with TRBJ2-3; no clear D. Trimming stripped 0 bases from V and 2 bases from J, with 10 bases between. Germline V gene data show CDR1 as SGHRS and CDR2 as YFSETQ. The CDR3 sequence is 15 residues long. The CDR3 protein is CASSLGAGPTDTQYF. CDR3 nucleotides: TGCGCCAGCAGCTTGGGGGCAGGCCCCACAGATACGCAGTATTTT.

The chain combines TRBV2 with TRBJ2-1; D not certain. CDR1 is SNHLY and CDR2 is FYNNEI in the germline V gene. Trimming left V 7 bases short and J 10 bases short, with 20 bases between. This CDR3 contains 14 residues. The CDR3: CASKSSVSMSEQFF. The CDR3 DNA sequence: TGTGCCAGCAAGAGTTCCGTTTCGATGTCGGAGCAGTTCTTC. Supplemented by reference TRBV2 and TRBJ2-1, the full variable domain reads EPEVTQTPSHQVTQMGQEVILRCVPISNHLYFYWYRQILGQKVEFLVSFYNNEISEKSEIFDDQFSVERPDGSNFTLKIRSTKLEDSAMYFCASKSSVSMSEQFFGPGTRLTVL.

This chain uses TRBV6-1 with TRBJ2-3, with D hard to call. The germline CDR1 and CDR2 sequences are MNHNS and SASEGT. CDR3 length: 13 amino acids. V was clipped by 5 bases and J by 0 bases, with 6 bases between them. This chain's CDR3 is CASSPHSTDTQYF. CDR3 bases: TGTGCCAGCAGTCCACATAGCACAGATACGCAGTATTTT.

On this clone itself: The sample contains more than one DNA sequence encoding this CDR3. The chain couples TRBV5-4 to TRBJ2-1; 14 bases are shared with TRBD2. Germline-derived CDR1 and CDR2 are SGHNT and YYREEE (reference sequence). The CDR3 is made up of 18 amino acids. J gave up 0 bases and V 3 bases, and 5 bases lay outside the gene matches. CDR3 in amino acids: CASSSWTSGRSSYNEQFF. The CDR3 bases are TGTGCCAGCAGCTCTTGGACTAGCGGGAGGAGCTCCTACAATGAGCAGTTCTTC.

The gene calls are TRBV14 and TRBJ2-5; 13 bases align to TRBD2. V lost 4 bases and J lost 4; bases outside the gene matches: 15. Germline values: CDR1 SGHDN, CDR2 FVKESK. The CDR3 covers 19 residues. Written as DNA, the CDR3 is TGTGCCAGCAGCCCAACAGAATGGACTAGCGGGAGTGTGGGAGAGACCCAGTACTTC. Amino acids: CASSPTEWTSGSVGETQYF.

Concerning this clone: The same CDR3 is also encoded by other DNA sequences in this sample. The J gene is TRBJ2-5, the V gene TRBV7-2, with 10 bases matching TRBD1. Trimming cost V 5 bases and J 5 bases; bases outside gene matches: 2. Germline lookup yields CDR1 SGHTA and CDR2 FQGNSA. The CDR3 has 13 amino acids. CDR3 in DNA: TGTGCCAGCAGCCGGGACAGGGGTGAGACCCAGTACTTC. Translating it yields CASSRDRGETQYF.

V gene TRBV2 combines with J gene TRBJ1-3; maybe TRBD1 (5 bases). V lost 7 bases to trimming and J lost 0 bases, with 16 bases between them. The germline CDR1 and CDR2 sequences are SNHLY and FYNNEI. This CDR3 contains 16 residues. CDR3 in DNA: TGTGCCAGCAAGGGGTTTCAGGGAAGCTCTGGAAACACCATATATTTT. Its translation: CASKGFQGSSGNTIYF.